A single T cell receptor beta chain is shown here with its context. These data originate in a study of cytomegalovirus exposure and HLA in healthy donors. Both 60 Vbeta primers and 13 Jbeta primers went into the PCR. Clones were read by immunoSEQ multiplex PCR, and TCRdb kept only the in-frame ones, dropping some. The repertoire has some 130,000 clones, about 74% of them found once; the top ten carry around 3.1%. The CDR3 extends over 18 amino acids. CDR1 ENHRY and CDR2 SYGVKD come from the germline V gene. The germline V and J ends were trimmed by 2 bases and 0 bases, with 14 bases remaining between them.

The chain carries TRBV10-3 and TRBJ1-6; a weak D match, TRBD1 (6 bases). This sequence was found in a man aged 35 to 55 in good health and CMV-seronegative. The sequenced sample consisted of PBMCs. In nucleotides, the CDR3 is TGTGCCATCAGTGAGACTGGACAGACGAGCTCCTATAATTCACCCCTCCACTTT. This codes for CAISETGQTSSYNSPLHF.